This TCR beta chain was sequenced in a study of blood T cell repertoires in COVID-19. Study-level background: Specimens from acute and convalescent COVID-19 originated in the United States, Italy and Spain. Sources were T cells, B-cell-depleted T cells, or PBMCs; the material itself was cDNA or gDNA.

The age range of participants was roughly 18 to 90 years, with residence in fewer than 25 US areas. Clinical history as reported by participants underpinned cohort assignment. Germline values: CDR1 MNHNY, CDR2 SVGAGI (reference sequence). The CDR3 spans 16 residues. The J segment lost 6 bases and the V segment lost 2 bases, leaving 3 bases of the junction unmatched. Measured with immunoSEQ multiplex PCR; TCRdb has only the in-frame clones, and not every one. The table lists roughly 130,000 clones, more than 70% of them singletons. The receptor was derived from a man aged 35-49 years with acute COVID-19. Sequences were obtained from PBMCs or T cells enriched from blood (not recorded which). The chain has TRBV6-6 and TRBJ2-3; 15 nucleotides match TRBD2. The CDR3: CASSYAGTSGGDTQYF. CDR3 coding DNA: TGTGCCAGCAGTTACGCAGGGACTAGCGGGGGGGATACGCAGTATTTT.